This TCR beta chain comes out of a study of shared clonotypes between healthy human individuals. Study-wide results and limits: Generally, estimated richness proved larger in naive subsets than it did in memory subsets. Among donors, clonotype sharing was expected to be affected by sequencing depth.

Clones were sequenced by immunoSEQ multiplex PCR, and TCRdb holds only the in-frame ones, with some missing. Here the sample spans about 1.9 million clones, 85% to 95% being singletons. The naive CD8 population came from CD45RO-negative cells selected for CCR7, without terminally differentiated effector memory CD45RA+ cells. In regard to this clone: Its antigen is unknown.

V was clipped by 0 bases and J by 6 bases, with 9 bases between them. This CDR3 is 13 amino acids long. The germline V gene encodes CDR1 SGDLS and CDR2 YYNGEE. Sequencing was carried out using naive CD8+ T cells from PBMCs. The rearrangement joins TRBV9 to TRBJ1-1; D not resolved. The source is a man between 18 and 29 years old in good health. Some clones in this sample may be carry-over from other donors' samples. The CDR3 coding sequence is TGTGCCAGCAGCGTAGGCGGGTTGGCTGAAGCTTTCTTT. Amino acid sequence: CASSVGGLAEAFF.